The T cell receptor beta chain described here comes from a study of shared clonotypes between healthy human individuals. The CDR3 has 14 amino acids. Germline V CDR1 and CDR2: MNHEY, SMNVEV (reference sequence). Trimming removed 4 bases from V and 6 bases from J, with 16 bases in between. Assay used: immunoSEQ multiplex PCR; TCRdb lists only in-frame clones, some missing. The table shows approximately 100,000 clones, with roughly 70% occurring only once. The sample taken for sequencing was memory CD8+ T cells sorted from blood. Subset noted: CD45RO+ cells pooled with CCR7-negative TemRA cells. The chain has TRBV27 and TRBJ2-7; D is possibly TRBD1 or TRBD2 (5 bases each). This clonotype was sampled from a woman aged 25 to 39 in good health. CDR3 protein: CASSWIGDPSEQYF. CDR3 nucleotides: TGTGCCAGCAGTTGGATAGGGGACCCCTCCGAGCAGTACTTC.